This T cell receptor (beta chain) comes out of a study of early T cells in non-severe SARS-CoV-2 infection (dated by TCRdb to the early 2020s). With regard to the full study: TCR sequencing used bulk RNA from unsorted whole blood, so alpha and beta chains could not be paired.

General study outcomes and caveats: VDJdb matching was skewed toward anti-spike CD8 responses and likely underestimated virus-specific expansions by missing private and CD4 specificities.

Set within a cohort of healthcare workers in London, UK, this nested case-control study involved weekly PCR testing of nasopharyngeal swabs along with blood sampling. Between 23 and 31 March 2020, the week of the UK lockdown, healthcare workers were enrolled and then followed up weekly for as long as 16 weeks. Libraries were built with 5' RACE. Sequencing was carried out with a NextSeq 500. In the TCR library protocol, unique molecular identifiers were attached to individual cDNA molecules to correct for PCR bias and sequencing error. Sequencing covered both TCR alpha and beta chains, and within each sample the abundances of alpha and beta sequences were tightly co-correlated. Per the original workflow: Decombinator V4 was used to annotate the V gene, J gene and CDR3 of the TCR sequences. Expanded TCRs were defined as changing significantly between any two time points under a Poisson model with p below 0.0001. TCR abundances were normalised to the total number of TCRs sequenced in each sample and reported as counts per million. MAIT TCRs were defined by TRAV1-2 paired with TRAJ12, TRAJ20 or TRAJ33, and iNKT TCRs by TRAV10 paired with TRAJ18. VDJdb, accessed on 1 November 2021, was searched for TCRs annotated for CMV, EBV and SARS-CoV-2, and TCRs annotated for more than one antigen were excluded. TCRdb cleaned the public reads at Q25 with fastp, built clones with MiXCR and kept in-frame beta chains. Every distinct CDR3 protein forms one entry, paired with its most common genes and DNA. Clone size and V and J calls follow TCRdb, not the original study. Recorded for this sample are some 82,000 distinct CDR3 sequences; around 5.6% of them occurred a single time. The ten top clones hold roughly 7.8% of the sample.

This clonotype was counted ten times or more. What antigen it recognizes has not been identified. No much larger clonotype is one base removed from it; base qualities were not supplied. Taken from cysteine to phenylalanine, the CDR3 has 14 residues. Of all the DNA, just the CDR3 is kept, 42 bases in frame from base 1. The junction carries 13 bases between V and J, which are trimmed by 4 bases and 2 bases respectively. The germline V gene supplies CDR1 SGDLS and CDR2 YYNGEE. The V gene is TRBV9 and the J gene is TRBJ2-7; TRBD2 is a possible D gene, resting on 5 matching bases. Material: whole blood. The clonotype was recovered from an adult who was a healthcare worker with PCR-confirmed SARS-CoV-2 infection or an uninfected control (not recorded which). Here is the DNA: TGTGCCAGCAGCCCACAACCGGGAACCTACGAGCAGTACTTC. It translates to CASSPQPGTYEQYF.